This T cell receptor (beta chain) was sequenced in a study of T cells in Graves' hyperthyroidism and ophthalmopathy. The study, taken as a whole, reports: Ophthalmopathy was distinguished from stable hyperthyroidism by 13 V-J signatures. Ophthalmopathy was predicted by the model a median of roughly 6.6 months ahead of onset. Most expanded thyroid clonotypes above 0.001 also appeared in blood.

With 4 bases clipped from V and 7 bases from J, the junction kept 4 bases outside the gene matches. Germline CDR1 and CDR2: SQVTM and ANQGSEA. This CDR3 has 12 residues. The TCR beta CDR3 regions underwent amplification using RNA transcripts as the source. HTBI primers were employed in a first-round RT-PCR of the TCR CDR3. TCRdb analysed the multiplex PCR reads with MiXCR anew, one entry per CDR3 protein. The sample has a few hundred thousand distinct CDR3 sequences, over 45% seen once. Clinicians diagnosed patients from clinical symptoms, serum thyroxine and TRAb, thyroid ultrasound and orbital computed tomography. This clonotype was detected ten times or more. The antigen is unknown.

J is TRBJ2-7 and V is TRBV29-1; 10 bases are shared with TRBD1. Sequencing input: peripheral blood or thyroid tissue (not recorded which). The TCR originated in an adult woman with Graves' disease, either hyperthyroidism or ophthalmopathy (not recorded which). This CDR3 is CSVGGQGREQYF. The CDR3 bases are TGCAGCGTTGGGGGACAGGGGCGGGAGCAGTACTTC.